Reported below is one T cell receptor beta chain. CDR3 size: 13 residues. Trimming removed 4 bases at V and 4 bases at J, with 9 bases between. CDR1 is KGHDR and CDR2 is SFDVKD in the germline V gene. The data belong to a study of blood T cell repertoires in COVID-19. Study background: The samples span acute and convalescent COVID-19 from the United States, Italy and Spain. The cDNA or gDNA used as material had been derived from T cells, B-cell-depleted T cells, or PBMCs.

Methods used by the authors: The authors estimated nucleated cell counts from reference gene primer amplification. Data came from immunoSEQ multiplex PCR; TCRdb stores just in-frame clones and leaves some out. The DNA was the basis for D and trimming; V, J and clone size are from that table. Found here are some 150,000 clones, roughly 76% of them singletons; the top ten hold 7% to 9%. This receptor was taken from a human donor with acute or convalescent COVID-19. The donor label of this sample is uncertain. The chain has TRBV24-1 and TRBJ1-2; D is ambiguous. Sequencing was carried out using peripheral blood. The CDR3 DNA is TGTGCCACCAGTGAAGACCCTAGCTATGGCTACACCTTC. The encoded protein is CATSEDPSYGYTF.